Listed below are T cell receptor beta chains from one sample, sequenced in a study of CD39 and CD103 CD8 tumor-infiltrating T cells. Clones were sequenced by immunoSEQ multiplex PCR, and TCRdb holds only the in-frame ones, with some missing. Of approximately 7,900 clones listed, around 66% are singletons. Sequencing was carried out using CD8+ T cells sorted from blood. Source of these receptors: a human donor with head and neck squamous cell carcinoma. CDR3s include the opening cysteine and the closing phenylalanine or tryptophan. The D gene is left open where the match is weak. Clone size is given for some rows only: seen once, a few or many times, or a class if the clone is expanded.

>TRBD1|TRBJ2-7|TRBV7-9|few
TGTGCCAGCAGTAAAACGGGACAGCCAGACTACGAGCAGTACTTC
CASSKTGQPDYEQYF
>-|TRBJ2-7|TRBV4-1|-
TGCGCCAGCAGCCAAGTGGTGGGGGCAGACGAGCAGTACTTC
CASSQVVGADEQYF
>-|TRBJ1-2|TRBV10-3|-
TGTGCCATCAGTGAGAGCGGCGGACTTTATGGCTACACCTTC
CAISESGGLYGYTF
>-|TRBJ2-3|TRBV7-9|-
TGTGCCAGCAGCTTAGTCGATGATACGCAGTATTTT
CASSLVDDTQYF
>TRBD2|TRBJ2-1|TRBV4-3|-
TGCGCCAGCAGCCAAGTTTGGTCTAGCGGGTACAATGAGCAGTTCTTC
CASSQVWSSGYNEQFF
>-|TRBJ2-1|TRBV10-2|-
TGCGCCAGCAGTGATTCGGGTTCCAATGAGCAGTTCTTC
CASSDSGSNEQFF
>-|TRBJ2-7|TRBV5-4|once
TGTGCCAGCAGCTTGGAGGGGCAGGGATACGAGCAGTACTTC
CASSLEGQGYEQYF
>-|TRBJ1-2|TRBV5-4|-
TGTGCCAGCGGCCCCGGACCCGATACCCCTCCTAACTATGGCTACACCTTC
CASGPGPDTPPNYGYTF
>-|TRBJ2-7|TRBV19|-
TGTGCCAGTTCACGGATGGAGGGCCTAGCCTACGAGCAGTACTTC
CASSRMEGLAYEQYF
>-|TRBJ1-5|TRBV27|-
TGTGCCAGCAGTTGGGACGGGTTTCAGCCCCAGCATTTT
CASSWDGFQPQHF
>-|TRBJ2-7|TRBV27|-
TGTGCCAGCAGTCTGATCGGGCAGGGAGGAGAGCAGTACTTC
CASSLIGQGGEQYF
>-|TRBJ1-1|TRBV28|few
TGTGCCAGCAGCCCAATCAGCATGAACACTGAAGCTTTCTTT
CASSPISMNTEAFF
>-|TRBJ1-5|TRBV7-8|-
TGTGCCAGCAGCTTAGAGGGAGGAAATCAGCCCCAGCATTTT
CASSLEGGNQPQHF
>TRBD2|TRBJ2-7|TRBV7-2|-
TGTGCCAGCAGCTCCAGCGGGGGGATCTTATTAGAGCAGTACTTC
CASSSSGGILLEQYF
>-|TRBJ2-2|TRBV7-8|-
TGTGCCAGCAGCTTACAGGGAACTGAAGCCGGGGAGCTGTTTTTT
CASSLQGTEAGELFF
>TRBD1|TRBJ2-7|TRBV5-1|few
TGCGCCACTTCGGACAGGGGCTCTCCCCTTGACGAGCAGTACTTC
CATSDRGSPLDEQYF
>-|TRBJ2-7|TRBV28|-
TGTGCCAGCAGTTTTTTACAGAGCTCCTACGAGCAGTACTTC
CASSFLQSSYEQYF
>-|TRBJ2-4|TRBV11-2|-
TGTGCCAGCAGCTTACTACCGGGTCTTTATTCCAAAAACATTCAGTACTTC
CASSLLPGLYSKNIQYF
>TRBD2|TRBJ2-3|TRBV5-1|-
TGCGCCAGCAGACCGGGACTAGCCCTCACAGATACGCAGTATTTT
CASRPGLALTDTQYF
>TRBD2|TRBJ2-1|TRBV10-3|few
TGTGCCATCAGTGAGTCCCTACTCTCAGGGAGGGACAATGAGCAGTTCTTC
CAISESLLSGRDNEQFF
>TRBD1|TRBJ1-2|TRBV9|-
TGTGCCAGCAGCCCGATCGCGACAGGGAGCTATGGCTACACCTTC
CASSPIATGSYGYTF
>-|TRBJ1-1|TRBV7-9|-
TGTGCCAGCAGCTCACCCACTGGAGCTTTCTTT
CASSSPTGAFF
>-|TRBJ2-7|TRBV4-3|-
TGCGCCAGCAGCCAAGATAGCGGCGACGAGCAGTACTTC
CASSQDSGDEQYF
>TRBD2|TRBJ2-5|TRBV28|-
TGTGCCAGCAGTTCCCCACAGCGGGGGCAGAGGGAGACCCAGTACTTC
CASSSPQRGQRETQYF
>-|TRBJ2-1|TRBV6-5|-
TGTGCCAGCAGTTTGGGGGCGCCCAGCTCCTACAATGAGCAGTTCTTC
CASSLGAPSSYNEQFF
>TRBD1|TRBJ1-1|TRBV6-5|-
TGTGCCAGCAGTTACGGGACAGGGGGCGCCGGCACTGAAGCTTTCTTT
CASSYGTGGAGTEAFF
>-|TRBJ2-2|TRBV11-2|once
TGTGCCAGCAGCTTAGTTGGGGAGCTGTTTTTT
CASSLVGELFF
>TRBD2|TRBJ2-7|TRBV28|-
TGTGCCAGCAGTTTCCCGACAGGACTAGCGGGAGGAGACTCGCGACTAAGCGAGCAGTACTTC
CASSFPTGLAGGDSRLSEQYF
>-|TRBJ2-1|TRBV4-1|-
TGCGCCAGCAGCCAACGCCAGGGTAGCTACAATGAGCAGTTCTTC
CASSQRQGSYNEQFF
>-|TRBJ2-1|TRBV25-1|-
TGTGCCAGCAGTGAATTCCAGGGGAGGGACTCCTACAATGAGCAGTTCTTC
CASSEFQGRDSYNEQFF
>-|TRBJ2-2|TRBV25-1|-
TGTGCCAGCAGTGAATTGGGATACACCGGGGAGCTGTTTTTT
CASSELGYTGELFF
>TRBD1|TRBJ1-5|TRBV6-1|-
TGTGCCAGCAGTGAGGACAGGTATAGCAATCAGCCCCAGCATTTT
CASSEDRYSNQPQHF
>TRBD1|TRBJ1-5|TRBV27|-
TGTGCCAGCAGGAATACAGGGGGAAGCAATCAGCCCCAGCATTTT
CASRNTGGSNQPQHF
>-|TRBJ2-7|TRBV2|-
TGTGCCAGTGACTTGCTTTTCGGGTACGAGCAGTACTTC
CASDLLFGYEQYF
>-|TRBJ1-4|TRBV27|-
TGTGCCAGCAGTTTAGGGGGGCCTAATGAAAAACTGTTTTTT
CASSLGGPNEKLFF
>TRBD1|TRBJ1-2|TRBV6-5|-
TGTGCCAGCAGCCCTACCCTTGGGACAGCGTATGGCTACACCTTC
CASSPTLGTAYGYTF
>TRBD1|TRBJ1-5|TRBV13|once
TGTGCCAGCAGCTCGGGACAGGGAAATCAGCCCCAGCATTTT
CASSSGQGNQPQHF
>TRBD2|TRBJ2-5|TRBV11-1|-
TGTGCCAGCAGGGCCTTAGCGGGGGACACCCAAGAGACCCAGTACTTC
CASRALAGDTQETQYF
>TRBD1|TRBJ2-1|TRBV9|-
TGTGCCAGCAGCGGAGAGGGACAGGGGAACAATGAGCAGTTCTTC
CASSGEGQGNNEQFF
>-|TRBJ2-7|TRBV29-1|once
TGCAGCGTTGTTCTGGGTGGCCGAGAGGCCTACGAGCAGTACTTC
CSVVLGGREAYEQYF
>TRBD2|TRBJ2-2|TRBV6-4|large
TGTGCCAGCAGTGAAGCGGGAGACACCGGGGAGCTGTTTTTT
CASSEAGDTGELFF
>TRBD2|TRBJ2-3|TRBV11-2|-
TGTGCCAGCAGCCTTTGGGCGGGGGTTGGAGATACGCAGTATTTT
CASSLWAGVGDTQYF
>TRBD1|TRBJ2-7|TRBV5-4|-
TGTGCCAGCAGCTACTCCGGGACAGGGCTAGAGCAGTACTTC
CASSYSGTGLEQYF
>-|TRBJ1-1|TRBV4-3|-
TGCGCCAGCAGCCCACGTGCCGGGGGAAAGACTGAAGCTTTCTTT
CASSPRAGGKTEAFF
>-|TRBJ1-1|TRBV7-3|few
TGTGCCAGCAGCTCGGAGACAGGCGACACTGAAGCTTTCTTT
CASSSETGDTEAFF
>TRBD1|TRBJ2-7|TRBV4-1|-
TGCGCCAGCAGCCAAAATGTAGGGACAGGTTTGTACGAGCAGTACTTC
CASSQNVGTGLYEQYF
>-|TRBJ2-3|TRBV27|medium-sized
TGTGCCAGCAGTTTAAGTCCCCAACGGACAGATACGCAGTATTTT
CASSLSPQRTDTQYF
>-|TRBJ1-2|TRBV9|few
TGTGCCAGCAGCCCTCAGGGGTTTGGCTACACCTTC
CASSPQGFGYTF
>TRBD1|TRBJ2-7|TRBV6-6|-
TGTGCCAGCAGCCTAGGACAGGGGGTGACCTACGAGCAGTACTTC
CASSLGQGVTYEQYF
>TRBD2|TRBJ2-7|TRBV2|-
TGTGCCAGCAGTGACTCGACTAGCGGGCCAAGAGAGCAGTACTTC
CASSDSTSGPREQYF